The 10 T cell receptor beta chains given below trace back to one sample, sequenced in a study of PD-1 blockade in classical Hodgkin lymphoma. Regarding time point: cycle 4 day 1 (C4D1), after five to seven weeks of nivolumab. After autologous stem cell transplantation all patients relapsed, and prior brentuximab vedotin exposure differed between cohorts. Profiling relied on immunoSEQ multiplex PCR, and the TCRdb table lists in-frame clones only, not all of them. The sample has fewer than 100,000 clones, about 92% seen once. The starting material was peripheral blood mononuclear cells (PBMCs), obtained before the fourth cycle of nivolumab. The receptors stem from a human donor with classical Hodgkin lymphoma.

This chain connects TRBV15 to TRBJ2-1; perhaps TRBD2 as D (6 bases). Looked up from germline, CDR1 is LNHNV and CDR2 is YYDKDF (reference sequence). This CDR3 spans 16 amino acids. V lost 0 bases and J lost 5, with 14 bases in between. CDR3 loop: CATSRDLSGAHNEQFF. In DNA form, the CDR3 reads TGTGCCACCAGCAGAGATCTTAGCGGAGCTCACAATGAGCAGTTCTTC.

The chain is built from TRBV10-3 and TRBJ1-1; unclear D gene. V dropped 6 bases and J dropped 5 bases, with 7 bases sitting between them. Germline V lookup: CDR1 ENHRY, CDR2 SYGVKD. This CDR3 is built from 11 residues. The chain's CDR3 is CAIRGITEAFF. CDR3 DNA: TGTGCCATCAGGGGTATTACTGAAGCTTTCTTT.

The CDR3 here is CASSRFRDYYGYTF. The CDR3 DNA reads as TGCGCCAGCAGCCGATTCAGGGATTACTATGGCTACACCTTC. The chain links TRBV4-1 to TRBJ1-2; D is perhaps TRBD1 (5 bases). Germline CDR1 and CDR2: MGHRA and YSYEKL. V was pared by 4 bases and J by 3 bases, with 12 bases between. The CDR3 spans 14 residues.

J is TRBJ2-7 and V is TRBV28; tentative D call: TRBD2 (6 bases). Germline CDR1 MDHEN, CDR2 SYDVKM. The CDR3 extends over 15 amino acids. V shed 2 bases and J shed 0 bases, with 11 bases lying between them. CDR3 sequence: CASSLPGGDSYEQYF. The DNA for the CDR3 is TGTGCCAGCAGTTTACCAGGCGGGGACTCCTACGAGCAGTACTTC.

The genes are TRBV10-1 and TRBJ2-3; D is possibly TRBD2 (5 bases). This CDR3 is built from 12 residues. Trimming cost V 8 bases and J 3 bases, with 9 bases left between them. In germline, CDR1 is WNHNN, CDR2 SYGVQD (reference sequence). CDR3 DNA sequence: TGCGCCAGCGCCCGGGATACAGATACGCAGTATTTT. Translated: CASARDTDTQYF.

The chain links TRBV30 to TRBJ1-4; no firm D call. The CDR3 length is 14 residues. With 0 bases removed from V and 5 bases from J, the gap between germline ends came to 10 bases. Germline CDR1 and CDR2: GTSNPN and SVGIG (reference sequence). The CDR3 loop reads CAWSVLSENEKLFF. CDR3 sequence (DNA): TGTGCCTGGAGTGTATTATCGGAAAATGAAAAACTGTTTTTT.

The CDR3 loop reads CASSPSPTSTGELFF. The CDR3 DNA reads as TGCGCCAGCAGCCCCTCCCCGACATCCACCGGGGAGCTGTTTTTT. The rearrangement joins TRBV5-1 to TRBJ2-2, with unresolved D. Per germline, CDR1 SGHRS and CDR2 YFSETQ. The CDR3 is 15 amino acids. V shed 4 bases and J shed 4 bases, with 14 bases lying between them.

This chain connects TRBV7-9 to TRBJ2-3; D is uncertain. From germline, CDR1 is SEHNR and CDR2 FQNEAQ (reference sequence). This CDR3 spans 14 amino acids. Trimming cost V 7 bases and J 0 bases, with 11 bases left between them. CDR3 nucleotide sequence: TGTGCCAGCACCCCAAGGCGGAGCACAGATACGCAGTATTTT. It codes for CASTPRRSTDTQYF.

The chain joins TRBV5-5 to TRBJ2-2; 8 positions agree with TRBD1. Trimming removed 4 bases from V and 4 bases from J; junction bases left unmatched: 6. Germline CDR1 SGHKS, CDR2 YYEKEE (reference sequence). The CDR3 sequence is 15 residues long. CDR3 amino acids: CASSATGVTTGELFF. CDR3 nucleotides: TGTGCCAGCAGCGCGACAGGGGTGACCACCGGGGAGCTGTTTTTT.

CDR3 in amino acids: CASSQGSSGRMGSYEQYF. CDR3 nucleotide sequence: TGCGCCAGCAGTCAAGGCAGTAGCGGGAGAATGGGGTCCTACGAGCAGTACTTC. This sequence joins TRBV23-1 and TRBJ2-7, with 9 bases matching TRBD2. TRBV23-1 is annotated as an ORF whose role is uncertain. CDR3 length: 18 amino acids. The J segment lost 1 base and the V segment lost 2 bases, leaving 12 bases of the junction unmatched.